A single sample gave rise to the 22 T cell receptor beta chains below, sequenced in a study of Ad26.COV2.S vaccination and SARS-CoV-2 variants. Treatment indicated: approximately 18 received Ad26.COV2.S at low or high dose, single or two shots; 5 received placebo; per-sample allocation not given. Samples came from day 63 after the first vaccine or placebo injection. The method was immunoSEQ multiplex PCR; TCRdb's version includes in-frame clones alone and lacks a portion of them. The sample records about 280,000 clones, more than 75% being singletons. The sample here was peripheral blood, taken in a trial of Ad26.COV2.S vaccine versus placebo. Receptors originate from a person aged 18 to 65 who received the Ad26.COV2.S COVID-19 vaccine or a placebo.

About this clone: The sample contains more than one DNA sequence encoding this CDR3. This chain uses TRBV27 with TRBJ1-1, with unresolved D. Deletions cut 3 bases from V and 4 bases from J, with 3 bases between. Looked up from germline, CDR1 is MNHEY and CDR2 is SMNVEV (reference sequence). The CDR3 extends over 11 amino acids. CDR3 nucleotide sequence: TGTGCCAGCAGTTTCGGCACTGAAGCTTTCTTT. Translation: CASSFGTEAFF.

V gene TRBV28 combines with J gene TRBJ2-1; TRBD2 is a possible D gene (7 bases). CDR1 is MDHEN, CDR2 SYDVKM, per germline. CDR3 length equals 14 residues. Trimming stripped 6 bases from V and 6 bases from J, with 15 bases between. The CDR3: CASRVGGPGNEQFF. Written as DNA, the CDR3 is TGTGCCAGCAGGGTGGGGGGGCCAGGCAATGAGCAGTTCTTC.

This clone was seen a single time. The chain joins TRBV28 to TRBJ2-6; D gene ambiguous. Trimming removed 10 bases at V and 0 bases at J, with 7 bases between. The CDR3 is 13 residues long. The V gene's germline CDR1 is MDHEN and CDR2 SYDVKM. CDR3 residues: CATVDSGANVLTF. The CDR3 nucleotides read TGTGCCACTGTTGACTCTGGGGCCAACGTCCTGACTTTC.

The rearrangement links TRBV4-2 to TRBJ2-7, with D unresolved. The germline V gene has CDR1 LGHNA and CDR2 YNFKEQ. The CDR3 has 12 amino acids. Trimming pared 4 bases from V and 3 bases from J, leaving 7 bases between. The CDR3 sequence: CASSRNYYEQYF. As DNA, the CDR3 is TGTGCCAGCAGCCGTAACTACTACGAGCAGTACTTC.

J is TRBJ2-4 and V is TRBV15; 9 bases fit TRBD1. With V trimmed by 5 bases and J by 6 bases, 14 bases remained unmatched. Germline V gene sequence: CDR1 LNHNV, CDR2 YYDKDF (reference sequence). This CDR3 has 17 residues. The CDR3 region has the DNA TGTGCCACCAGCGGGATTGACAGGGGGAAGCAGGGAAACATTCAGTACTTC. This gives the protein CATSGIDRGKQGNIQYF.

The CDR3 DNA reads as TGCGCCAGCAGCTTACAGGGGGCGGGAGGGAATTCACCCCTCCACTTT. As protein: CASSLQGAGGNSPLHF. The chain links TRBV5-1 to TRBJ1-6; 9 positions match TRBD1. Germline V gives CDR1 SGHRS, CDR2 YFSETQ. The CDR3 contains 16 residues. The J segment lost 7 bases and the V segment lost 2 bases, leaving 7 bases of the junction unmatched.

Note on this clone: The same CDR3 arises from other DNA sequences in this sample as well. This rearrangement joins TRBV7-2 to TRBJ1-2; D gene ambiguous. V lost 5 bases and J 1 base, leaving 8 bases between the germline ends. Per germline, CDR1 SGHTA and CDR2 FQGNSA. This CDR3 spans 13 amino acids. The CDR3 spells CASSQDGNYGYTF. In nucleotides, the CDR3 is TGTGCCAGCAGCCAGGACGGTAACTATGGCTACACCTTC. Full variable domain (remainder filled in from reference TRBV7-2 and TRBJ1-2): GAGVSQSPSNKVTEKGKDVELRCDPISGHTALYWYRQSLGQGLEFLIYFQGNSAPDKSGLPSDRFSAERTGGSVSTLTIQRTQQEDSAVYLCASSQDGNYGYTFGSGTRLTVV.

V gene TRBV2 combines with J gene TRBJ2-1; D could derive from TRBD1 or TRBD2 (5 bases each). The CDR3 has 14 amino acids. Germline assignment: CDR1 SNHLY and CDR2 FYNNEI. Trimming took off 6 bases at V and 8 bases at J, with 17 bases between the two ends. Written as DNA, the CDR3 is TGTGCCAGCAGACGGGACCCTCATGGGGATGAGCAGTTCTTC. Residues: CASRRDPHGDEQFF.

The rearrangement links TRBV10-3 to TRBJ1-1, with 9 bases that match TRBD1. The CDR3 is made up of 15 amino acids. The trim removed 3 bases at V and 1 base at J, leaving 3 bases unmatched. Germline values: CDR1 ENHRY, CDR2 SYGVKD. CDR3 nucleotides: TGTGCCATCAGTGATTTGACAGGGGGGAACACTGAAGCTTTCTTT. Translated: CAISDLTGGNTEAFF.

This rearrangement joins TRBV21-1 to TRBJ1-5; TRBD1, the table's D call, was not compared with the DNA. TRBV21-1 is a known pseudogene. This CDR3 region has 19 residues. The CDR3 loop reads CASSRRRQGWGYSNQPQHF. For the CDR3, the DNA is TGTGCCAGCAGCAGACGTCGACAGGGGTGGGGATATAGCAATCAGCCCCAGCATTTT.

V gene TRBV5-6 combines with J gene TRBJ2-3, with 8 bases fitting TRBD1. The length of the CDR3 is 14 residues. V shed 3 bases, J shed 5 bases, and the junction held 5 bases outside the gene matches. Per the germline V gene, CDR1 is SGHDT and CDR2 is YYEEEE. CDR3 bases: TGTGCCAGCAGCTCCGGACAGGGAAGAGATACGCAGTATTTT. Protein product: CASSSGQGRDTQYF.

This rearrangement joins TRBV5-1 to TRBJ1-1; D remains unclear. Germline CDR1 reads SGHRS; CDR2 reads YFSETQ. The CDR3 is 14 amino acids. Trimming removed 4 bases from V and 0 bases from J, with 10 bases in between. CDR3 sequence: CASSLTYMNTEAFF. The CDR3 nucleotides read TGCGCCAGCAGCCTCACTTACATGAACACTGAAGCTTTCTTT.

The rearrangement uses TRBV18 and TRBJ2-1; D is undetermined. CDR3 size: 13 residues. CDR1 and CDR2 (germline): KGHSH, LQKENI. The ends were cut back, 3 bases at V and 4 bases at J, with 7 bases in the middle. CDR3 in amino acids: CASSPYLYNEQFF. The CDR3 DNA reads TGTGCCAGCTCACCCTACTTATACAATGAGCAGTTCTTC.

The chain recombines TRBV9 with TRBJ2-1, with 7 bases aligning to TRBD1. V lost 2 bases, J lost 7 bases, and 21 bases stayed unmatched. CDR3 length: 19 amino acids. CDR1 and CDR2 (germline): SGDLS, YYNGEE. The chain's CDR3 is CASSVFRQGSSEGGNEQFF. The DNA of the CDR3 is TGTGCCAGCAGCGTTTTCCGACAGGGAAGCTCAGAGGGTGGGAATGAGCAGTTCTTC.

The rearrangement joins TRBV6-2 or TRBV6-3 to TRBJ1-2; D is unresolved. The length of the CDR3 is 16 residues. Per the germline V gene, CDR1 is MNHEY and CDR2 is SVGEGT. V lost 0 bases and J lost 7, with 18 bases in between. The CDR3 DNA reads as TGTGCCAGCAGTTACTCCTCGGCGAACCACTTGGGTGGCTACACCTTC. Translating gives CASSYSSANHLGGYTF.

The rearrangement links TRBV6-5 to TRBJ1-1; maybe TRBD1 (6 bases). CDR1 MNHEY and CDR2 SVGAGI come from the germline V gene. The CDR3 is made up of 15 amino acids. V dropped 8 bases and J dropped 6 bases, with 22 bases sitting between them. CDR3 nucleotide sequence: TGTGCCAGCCACCACGACCGTTTTCAGGGGCCTGAAGCTTTCTTT. It yields the protein CASHHDRFQGPEAFF.

V usage is TRBV7-2 and J usage is TRBJ1-4; 10 bases match TRBD1. V was clipped by 5 bases and J by 4 bases; unmatched bases: 4. Germline values: CDR1 SGHTA, CDR2 FQGNSA. CDR3 length: 15 residues. The CDR3 DNA follows: TGTGCCAGCAGCCCCCGGACAGGGGGTAATGAAAAACTGTTTTTT. Its translation: CASSPRTGGNEKLFF.

This clone was recorded once. V is TRBV11-2 and J is TRBJ2-7; no clear D gene. With 5 bases removed from V and 1 base from J, the gap between germline ends came to 3 bases. CDR3 length equals 11 residues. Germline-derived CDR1 and CDR2 are SGHAT and FQNNGV. CDR3 in amino acids: CASSISYEQYF. CDR3 in DNA: TGTGCCAGCAGCATATCCTACGAGCAGTACTTC.

This chain joins TRBV9 and TRBJ1-1; D is possibly TRBD1 (5 bases). The CDR3 loop spans 12 amino acids. Trimming shortened V by 2 bases and J by 8 bases, and 10 bases separated the two germline ends. CDR1 SGDLS and CDR2 YYNGEE come from the germline V gene. The CDR3 DNA follows: TGTGCCAGCAGCGTGCAGAACAGGGAAGCTTTCTTT. It yields the protein CASSVQNREAFF.

This chain links TRBV2 with TRBJ1-5; D call uncertain. V gave up 0 bases and J gave up 8 bases, with 11 bases separating them. This CDR3 region has 14 residues. Per the germline V gene, CDR1 is SNHLY and CDR2 is FYNNEI. CDR3 sequence reads: CASSEARGIEPQHF. The DNA of the CDR3 is TGTGCCAGCAGTGAAGCGCGGGGAATTGAGCCCCAGCATTTT.

This chain connects TRBV3-1 (or the pseudogene TRBV3-2) to TRBJ1-4; TRBD1 is a possible D gene (6 bases). V was pared by 6 bases and J by 0 bases, with 14 bases between. Germline CDR1 reads LGHDT; CDR2 reads YNNKEL (reference sequence). The CDR3 has 16 residues. The CDR3 sequence: CASSPRQVATNEKLFF. The CDR3 DNA is TGTGCCAGCAGTCCCCGACAGGTTGCAACTAATGAAAAACTGTTTTTT.

The chain joins TRBV6-4 to TRBJ2-2, with TRBD2 identical over 11 bases. CDR1 MRHNA and CDR2 SNTAGT come from the germline V gene. The CDR3 is 16 residues long. V lost 0 bases and J lost 4; bases outside the gene matches: 1. This CDR3 reads CASSDSSGGATGELFF. CDR3 coding DNA: TGTGCCAGCAGTGACTCTAGCGGGGGGGCCACCGGGGAGCTGTTTTTT.